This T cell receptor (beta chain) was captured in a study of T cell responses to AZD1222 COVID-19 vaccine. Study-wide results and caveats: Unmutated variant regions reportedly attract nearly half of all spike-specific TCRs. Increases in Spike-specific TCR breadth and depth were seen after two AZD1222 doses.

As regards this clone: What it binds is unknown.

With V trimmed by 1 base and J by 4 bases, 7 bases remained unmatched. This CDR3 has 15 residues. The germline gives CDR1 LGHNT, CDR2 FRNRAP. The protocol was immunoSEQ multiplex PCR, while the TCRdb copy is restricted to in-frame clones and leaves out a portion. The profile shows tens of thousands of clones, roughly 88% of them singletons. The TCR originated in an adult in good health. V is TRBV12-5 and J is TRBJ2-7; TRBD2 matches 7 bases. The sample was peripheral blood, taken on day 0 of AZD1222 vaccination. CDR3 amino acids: CASGLESGGAYEQYF. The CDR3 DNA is TGTGCTAGTGGTTTGGAATCGGGGGGAGCATACGAGCAGTACTTC.